This T cell receptor (beta chain) comes out of a study of shared clonotypes between healthy human individuals. Looking at the study overall: Donors consisted of two women and three men between 18 and 49. Whole-study results and caveats: Among four donors, 4.5% to 5.5% of naive CD4 clonotypes were found in common. Rarefaction showed sorted-subset sequencing was incomplete despite large depth.

The V gene end was trimmed by 4 bases and the J gene end by 8 bases; junction bases not matched to a gene: 8. Germline CDR1 reads SGHNT; CDR2 reads YYREEE (reference sequence). The length of the CDR3 is 15 residues. CD45RO negativity and positive selection for CCR7 defined naive CD8 cells, a population that excluded terminally differentiated effector memory CD45RA+ cells. Healthy HIV-negative adults with no recent acute infections or vaccinations were recruited as donors. Some clones are missing from TCRdb's copy, which holds only in-frame ones; the method was immunoSEQ multiplex PCR. The table lists approximately 2,200,000 clones, approximately 94% of them singletons. Comments on this clone: Its antigen is still unknown.

Sequencing input: naive CD8+ T cells from PBMCs. This sequence originates from a young man in good health. Some clones in this sample may be carry-over from other donors' samples. V and J are TRBV5-4 and TRBJ2-1; 11 nucleotides line up with TRBD2. DNA of the CDR3: TGTGCCAGCAGCACACTAGCGGGAGATATCTATGAGCAGTTCTTC. Residues: CASSTLAGDIYEQFF. The variable domain in full, with the rest retrieved from reference TRBV5-4 and TRBJ2-1, is ETGVTQSPTHLIKTRGQQVTLRCSSQSGHNTVSWYQQALGQGPQFIFQYYREEENGRGNFPPRFSGLQFPNYSSELNVNALELDDSALYLCASSTLAGDIYEQFFGPGTRLTVL.